Following are 27 T cell receptor beta chains from one sample sequenced in a study of T cells expressing NK-cell markers. TCRdb reprocessed the 5' RACE reads; each CDR3 protein has one entry and no DNA is given. The listing contains about 260,000 distinct CDR3 sequences. What was sequenced was blood T cells: a sorted CD56 or NKG2C T cell subset, CD4+ or CD8+ T cells, or bulk PBMC T cells (not recorded which). The source of these receptors is a man aged 18 to 35 in good health.

The rearrangement joins TRBV7-2 to TRBJ1-4. The CDR3 spans 15 residues. Germline loops: CDR1 SGHTA, CDR2 FQGNSA. CDR3: CASSSSLWDGEKLFF.

J is TRBJ1-3 and V is TRBV20-1. The V gene's germline CDR1 is DFQATT and CDR2 SNEGSKA (reference sequence). The CDR3 totals 14 residues. The CDR3 here is CSGTGTSTGNTIYF.

The chain uses TRBV24-1 and TRBJ2-2; TCRdb lists TRBD1, though no DNA is available to test this call. The length of the CDR3 is 19 residues. The germline V gene has CDR1 KGHDR and CDR2 SFDVKD. The CDR3 loop reads CATSDFGAVGTGNTGELFF.

The chain couples TRBV7-2 to TRBJ1-6; TCRdb's assignment of TRBD1 cannot be checked, as there is no DNA. This CDR3 comprises 16 residues. CDR1 and CDR2 (germline): SGHTA, FQGNSA. The CDR3 is CASSPLPRGANSPLHF.

The rearrangement links TRBV6-5 to TRBJ2-1; lacking DNA, the TRBD2 call made by TCRdb goes unchecked. Germline CDR1 MNHEY, CDR2 SVGAGI. The CDR3 is 16 residues long. This chain's CDR3 is CASSYSVSGSIYEQFF.

The chain has TRBV29-1 and TRBJ2-5; TCRdb calls TRBD2, which cannot be checked without DNA. The germline gives CDR1 SQVTM, CDR2 ANQGSEA. This CDR3 contains 15 residues. CDR3 amino acids: CSVEGLAGVLETQYF.

This chain joins TRBV4-3 and TRBJ2-3. This CDR3 region has 18 residues. CDR1 is LGHNA and CDR2 is YSLEER in the germline V gene. CDR3 amino acids: CASSQRRPELSFTDTQYF.

The CDR3 loop reads CASSGIREGSPLHF. The rearrangement uses TRBV5-5 and TRBJ1-6; TCRdb lists TRBD1, though no DNA is available to test this call. Germline V gives CDR1 SGHKS, CDR2 YYEKEE (reference sequence). This CDR3 region has 14 residues.

J is TRBJ1-2 and V is TRBV4-1; TCRdb's D call of TRBD1 is untestable without DNA. The V gene's germline CDR1 is MGHRA and CDR2 YSYEKL. The CDR3 runs 17 residues. The CDR3 region is CASSHGRAGTGNYGYTF.

CDR3: CASSTLWSSGRAAYEQYF. J is TRBJ2-7 and V is TRBV5-1; the TRBD2 assignment by TCRdb is unverifiable without DNA. This CDR3 spans 18 amino acids. Looked up from germline, CDR1 is SGHRS and CDR2 is YFSETQ. Full variable domain (outside the CDR3, taken from reference TRBV5-1 and TRBJ2-7): KAGVTQTPRYLIKTRGQQVTLSCSPISGHRSVSWYQQTPGQGLQFLFEYFSETQRNKGNFPGRFSGRQFSNSRSEMNVSTLELGDSALYLCASSTLWSSGRAAYEQYFGPGTRLTVT.

The chain recombines TRBV29-1 with TRBJ1-2; the TCRdb D gene call, TRBD1, has no DNA to confirm it. Germline V CDR1 and CDR2: SQVTM, ANQGSEA. The CDR3 loop spans 16 amino acids. The chain's CDR3 is CSVSPRDRGLHYGYTF.

The genes are TRBV12-3 or TRBV12-4 and TRBJ2-3; TCRdb's D call of TRBD1 is untestable without DNA. The CDR3 sequence is 14 residues long. The CDR3 spells CASRKTGERNTQYF.

The V call is TRBV10-3, the J call TRBJ2-7; TCRdb returns TRBD1, unconfirmable since there is no DNA. CDR3 length equals 13 residues. Germline CDR1 and CDR2: ENHRY and SYGVKD. The CDR3 sequence: CAISPGTGTEQYF.

This chain connects TRBV7-8 to TRBJ1-5. CDR3 size: 15 residues. CDR1 and CDR2 (germline): SGHVS, FQNEAQ. The CDR3 region is CASSTTSLPNQPQHF.

The chain is built from TRBV20-1 and TRBJ2-3. CDR3 size: 12 residues. Germline CDR1 and CDR2: DFQATT and SNEGSKA (reference sequence). This CDR3 is CSARFVSDTQYF.

This chain connects TRBV4-1 to TRBJ1-2; without DNA, the TCRdb call of TRBD1 cannot be checked. From germline, CDR1 is MGHRA and CDR2 YSYEKL. The CDR3 extends over 15 amino acids. This chain's CDR3 is CASSQETAANYGYTF.

CDR3 loop: CASSKTSEQYF. The rearrangement joins TRBV12-3 or TRBV12-4 to TRBJ2-7. The CDR3 length is 11 residues.

The chain carries TRBV20-1 and TRBJ2-1; TCRdb selects TRBD2, and the lack of DNA leaves this call unchecked. The CDR3 loop spans 16 amino acids. CDR1 is DFQATT and CDR2 is SNEGSKA in the germline V gene (reference sequence). The CDR3 protein is CSARPRTSGSVNEQFF.

The chain links TRBV12-3 or TRBV12-4 to TRBJ2-1; the TRBD1 assignment by TCRdb is unverifiable without DNA. The CDR3 covers 15 residues. This CDR3 reads CASSALGQASNEQFF.

The chain combines TRBV9 with TRBJ1-4; TCRdb outputs TRBD1, but without DNA this stays unchecked. CDR1 is SGDLS and CDR2 is YYNGEE in the germline V gene. This CDR3 region has 15 residues. The CDR3 reads CASSFAGQVDEKLFF.

V and J are TRBV4-3 and TRBJ2-5; the TCRdb D gene call, TRBD1, has no DNA to confirm it. This CDR3 is 14 amino acids long. Per the germline V gene, CDR1 is LGHNA and CDR2 is YSLEER. The CDR3 loop reads CASSQDKWAAAQYF.

CDR3 sequence reads: CASTTGLIQETQYF. The chain links TRBV12-3 or TRBV12-4 to TRBJ2-5; without DNA, the TCRdb call of TRBD2 cannot be checked. CDR3 length: 14 residues.

This rearrangement joins TRBV20-1 to TRBJ1-5; the D gene TCRdb calls, TRBD1, cannot be checked with no DNA. Germline assignment: CDR1 DFQATT and CDR2 SNEGSKA (reference sequence). This CDR3 region has 15 residues. CDR3 sequence: CSAGGGQALRQPQHF.

J is TRBJ2-2 and V is TRBV3-1. The CDR3 runs to 13 residues. In germline, CDR1 is LGHDT, CDR2 YNNKEL (reference sequence). CDR3 amino acids: CASSNRNTGELFF.

V and J are TRBV20-1 and TRBJ2-5; TCRdb returns TRBD1, unconfirmable since there is no DNA. Germline V CDR1 and CDR2: DFQATT, SNEGSKA (reference sequence). The CDR3 consists of 15 residues. The CDR3 reads CSASYRGHSAETQYF.

This chain uses TRBV29-1 with TRBJ2-7; the D call from TCRdb, TRBD1, cannot be confirmed without DNA. The CDR3 sequence is 14 residues long. Germline V CDR1 and CDR2: SQVTM, ANQGSEA. The CDR3: CSVQGVRSDYEQYF.

This chain links TRBV29-1 with TRBJ2-7; TCRdb gives TRBD2 as the D gene, but with no DNA this cannot be confirmed. The germline V gene encodes CDR1 SQVTM and CDR2 ANQGSEA. The CDR3 extends over 14 amino acids. This CDR3 reads CSVASGRKGYEQYF.